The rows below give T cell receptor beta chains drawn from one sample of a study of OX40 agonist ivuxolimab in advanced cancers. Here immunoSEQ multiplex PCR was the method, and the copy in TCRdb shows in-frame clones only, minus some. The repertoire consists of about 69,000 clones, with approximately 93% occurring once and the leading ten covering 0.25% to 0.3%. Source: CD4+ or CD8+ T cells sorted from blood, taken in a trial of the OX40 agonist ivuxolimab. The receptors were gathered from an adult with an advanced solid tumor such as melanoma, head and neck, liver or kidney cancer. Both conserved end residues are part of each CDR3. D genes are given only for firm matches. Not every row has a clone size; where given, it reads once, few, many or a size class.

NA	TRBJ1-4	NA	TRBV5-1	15	CASSLAQGLNEKLFF	TGCGCCAGCAGCTTGGCTCAAGGCTTAAATGAAAAACTGTTTTTT
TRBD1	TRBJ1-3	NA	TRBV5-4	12	CASSSQGNTIYF	TGTGCCAGCAGCTCACAGGGGAACACCATATATTTT
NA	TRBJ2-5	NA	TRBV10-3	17	CAISESGSGGLRETQYF	TGTGCCATCAGTGAGTCTGGTAGCGGAGGTTTACGGGAGACCCAGTACTTC
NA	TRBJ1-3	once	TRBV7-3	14	CASSLVSSGNTIYF	TGTGCCAGCAGCTTAGTGTCCTCTGGAAACACCATATATTTT
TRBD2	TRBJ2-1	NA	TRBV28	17	CASSSPRRGGTYNEQFF	TGTGCCAGCAGTTCCCCCCGGAGGGGAGGGACTTACAATGAGCAGTTCTTC
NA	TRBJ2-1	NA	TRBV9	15	CASSVEPSADNEQFF	TGTGCCAGCAGCGTAGAGCCCAGCGCTGACAATGAGCAGTTCTTC
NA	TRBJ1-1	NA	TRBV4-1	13	CASSQPLLAEAFF	TGCGCCAGCAGCCAACCTCTTTTAGCTGAAGCTTTCTTT
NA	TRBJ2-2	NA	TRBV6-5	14	CASSYVGSIGELFF	TGTGCCAGCAGTTACGTGGGATCGATCGGGGAGCTGTTTTTT
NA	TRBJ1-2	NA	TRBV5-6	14	CASSWLTGLRGYTF	TGTGCCAGCAGCTGGCTCACCGGGCTCCGGGGCTACACCTTC
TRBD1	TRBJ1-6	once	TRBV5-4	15	CASSGQGARDSPLHF	TGTGCCAGCAGCGGACAGGGGGCTCGGGATTCACCCCTCCACTTT
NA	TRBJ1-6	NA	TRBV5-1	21	CASSLRAQFSGQGRYNSPLHF	TGCGCCAGCAGCTTAAGAGCTCAGTTCTCTGGGCAGGGCCGATATAATTCACCCCTCCACTTT
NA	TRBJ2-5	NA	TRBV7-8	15	CASSLAWGVGETQYF	TGTGCCAGCAGCTTAGCATGGGGAGTGGGGGAGACCCAGTACTTC
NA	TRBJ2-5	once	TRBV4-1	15	CASSQDTTLQQTQYF	TGCGCCAGCAGCCAAGATACAACTCTCCAGCAGACCCAGTACTTC
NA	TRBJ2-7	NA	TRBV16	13	CASTLGPSYEQYF	TGTGCCAGCACTTTGGGACCTTCCTACGAGCAGTACTTC
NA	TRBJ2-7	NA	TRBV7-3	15	CASSPRAGGSYEQYF	TGTGCCAGCAGCCCACGGGCCGGTGGGTCCTACGAGCAGTACTTC
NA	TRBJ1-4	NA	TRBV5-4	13	CASSMGTPASLFF	TGTGCCAGCAGCATGGGGACTCCCGCGAGCCTGTTTTTT
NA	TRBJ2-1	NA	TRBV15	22	CATSRGSGRSIREHSGALEQFF	TGTGCCACCAGCAGAGGATCAGGCCGCTCGATACGGGAGCATAGCGGAGCGCTTGAGCAGTTCTTC
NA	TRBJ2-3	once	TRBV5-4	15	CASSVPPTGLDTQYF	TGTGCCAGCAGCGTACCCCCCACAGGGCTGGATACGCAGTATTTT